This T cell receptor (beta chain) is from a study of response to subunit inactivated influenza vaccine. Study findings and constraints: Authors suggested seasonal influenza vaccinations each recruit few new T cells.

Each CDR3 protein is one row after TCRdb ran MiXCR on the RT-PCR reads. This table has around 760,000 distinct CDR3 sequences, approximately 15% appearing once. CDR1 LGHNA and CDR2 YSLEER come from the germline V gene. There are 15 residues in the CDR3. J lost 5 bases, V lost 2 bases, and 5 bases had no gene match. The table lists this clonotype with a few counts. Its antigen is unidentified. The chain uses TRBV4-3 and TRBJ2-1, with 8 bases matching TRBD2. The sequence came from a man in his forties or fifties who received an inactivated influenza vaccine. The sequences come from PBMCs from blood, collected around 14 days before vaccination. This CDR3 reads CASSQTGGAHNEQFF. The DNA for the CDR3 is TGCGCCAGCAGCCAAACCGGGGGGGCCCACAATGAGCAGTTCTTC.